This section outlines one T cell receptor (beta chain) sequence together with its context. What it recognizes is unknown. This sample stems from a study of T-cell memory formation after mild COVID-19. Study-level information: TCR clusters mostly belonged to single donors.

TCRdb independently ran MiXCR on the 5' RACE reads; one entry per CDR3 protein. The data contain about 360,000 distinct CDR3 sequences, around 14% of them singletons. Trimming pared 1 base from V and 4 bases from J, leaving 14 bases between. The V gene's germline CDR1 is SGHDT and CDR2 YYEEEE. The CDR3 runs to 15 residues. Findings and caveats of the study: Some clones that responded turned up in pre-infection memory, which suggests that cross-reactive memory joined in.

The sequence was collected from a young man who had mild COVID-19 (a few samples of this study predate the infection). Cell type and time point are not known. Sequenced: PBMCs or a T cell subset sorted from them (not recorded which). The chain couples TRBV5-6 to TRBJ1-1; D not resolved. This CDR3 reads CASSLFGVIGTEAFF. The CDR3 DNA reads as TGTGCCAGCAGCTTGTTCGGAGTAATCGGCACTGAAGCTTTCTTT. Full variable domain (rest looked up from reference TRBV5-6 and TRBJ1-1): DAGVTQSPTHLIKTRGQQVTLRCSPKSGHDTVSWYQQALGQGPQFIFQYYEEEERQRGNFPDRFSGHQFPNYSSELNVNALLLGDSALYLCASSLFGVIGTEAFFGQGTRLTVV.